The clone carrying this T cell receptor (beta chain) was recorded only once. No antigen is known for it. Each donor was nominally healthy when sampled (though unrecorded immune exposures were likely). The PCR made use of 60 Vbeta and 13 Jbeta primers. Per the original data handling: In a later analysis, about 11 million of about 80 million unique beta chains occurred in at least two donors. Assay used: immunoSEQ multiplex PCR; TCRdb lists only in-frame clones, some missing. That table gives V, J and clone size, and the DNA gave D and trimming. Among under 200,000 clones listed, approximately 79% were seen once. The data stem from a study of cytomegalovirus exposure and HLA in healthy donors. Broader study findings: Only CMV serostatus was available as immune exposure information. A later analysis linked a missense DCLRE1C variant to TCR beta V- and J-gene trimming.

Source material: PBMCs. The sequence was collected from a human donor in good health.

The CDR3 DNA is TGTGCCAGAAGCTTGGCTGGGACAGCCGATACCCGAAACACCATATATTTT. It codes for CARSLAGTADTRNTIYF. The chain carries TRBV5-3 and TRBJ1-3; TRBD1 matches at 7 bases. TRBV5-3 is placed among ORFs of uncertain function. CDR3 length: 17 residues. J was trimmed by 5 bases and V by 0 bases; bases with no gene match: 11.